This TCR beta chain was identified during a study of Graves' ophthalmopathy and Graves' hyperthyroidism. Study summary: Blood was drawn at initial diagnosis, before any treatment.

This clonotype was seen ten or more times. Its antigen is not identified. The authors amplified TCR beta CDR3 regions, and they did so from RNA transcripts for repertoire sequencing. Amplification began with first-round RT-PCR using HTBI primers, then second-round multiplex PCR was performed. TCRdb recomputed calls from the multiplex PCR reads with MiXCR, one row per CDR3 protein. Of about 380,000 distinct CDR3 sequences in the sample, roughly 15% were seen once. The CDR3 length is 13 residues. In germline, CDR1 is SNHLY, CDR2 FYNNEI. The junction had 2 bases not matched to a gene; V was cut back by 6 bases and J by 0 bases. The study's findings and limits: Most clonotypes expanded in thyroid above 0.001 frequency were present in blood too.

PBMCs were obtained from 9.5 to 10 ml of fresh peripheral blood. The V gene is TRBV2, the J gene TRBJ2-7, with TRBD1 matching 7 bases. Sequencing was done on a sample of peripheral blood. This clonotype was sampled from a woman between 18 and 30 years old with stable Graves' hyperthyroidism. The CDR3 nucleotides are TGTGCCAGCAGAAGGGACAGCTCCTACGAGCAGTACTTC. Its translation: CASRRDSSYEQYF.